The sequence of this T cell receptor (beta chain) was determined in a study of tumor-infiltrating lymphocytes in primary liver carcinoma. The source material, roughly 18-32 mg of unsorted bulk tissue, was used to co-extract RNA and DNA. The template, roughly 0.45 ug total RNA, yielded TCR beta cDNA made with a constant-region primer. ARM-PCR, slightly modified, supplied the TCR beta libraries through three nested multiplex PCR rounds. TCRdb reanalysed the multiplex PCR reads using MiXCR and keeps one entry per CDR3 protein. Of roughly 40,000 distinct CDR3 sequences in the sample, more than 70% were seen once. The sample taken for sequencing was tumor-adjacent normal liver tissue. The clonotype originates from a woman in her twenties or thirties with primary liver carcinoma and hepatitis B virus infection.

CDR3 bases: TGTGCCAGCAGAAGGACAGGGTTGAACACCATATATTTT. Amino acids: CASRRTGLNTIYF. The rearrangement uses TRBV11-2 and TRBJ1-3; 8 positions agree with TRBD1. CDR3 length equals 13 residues. Germline CDR1 is SGHAT and CDR2 is FQNNGV. V gave up 6 bases and J gave up 7 bases; unmatched junction bases: 5.